These 28 T cell receptor beta chains share one sample of origin, sequenced in a study of response to subunit inactivated influenza vaccine. MiXCR, run by TCRdb on the RT-PCR reads, gives a single entry per CDR3 protein. Here the sample spans around 790,000 distinct CDR3 sequences, 20% to 25% being singletons. Here the sequenced sample was PBMCs from blood, taken roughly 5 days after vaccination. Receptor source: a man aged 50 to 60 who received an inactivated influenza vaccine.

This CDR3 reads CASRSQRGSYNEQFF. DNA of the CDR3: TGTGCCAGCAGGTCCCAAAGGGGTTCTTACAATGAGCAGTTCTTC. The V gene is TRBV6-1, the J gene TRBJ2-1; TRBD1 is a possible D gene (5 bases). The V end lost 6 bases, the J end lost 4 bases, and 16 bases lay between the germline ends. Germline values: CDR1 MNHNS, CDR2 SASEGT. This CDR3 is built from 15 residues.

In this sample, this clonotype turned up a few times. V and J are TRBV29-1 and TRBJ2-3, with 11 nucleotides matching TRBD2. CDR1 SQVTM and CDR2 ANQGSEA come from the germline V gene. The CDR3 contains 15 residues. V shed 4 bases, J shed 6 bases, and the junction held 9 bases outside the gene matches. The CDR3 nucleotides are TGCAGCGTTGTTAGGGCTAGCGGGAGGAGCGATACGCAGTATTTT. This translates into CSVVRASGRSDTQYF.

The sample holds a few counts of this clonotype. This chain joins TRBV14 and TRBJ2-1, with D perhaps assigned TRBD1 or TRBD2 (5 bases each). Germline values: CDR1 SGHDN, CDR2 FVKESK. This CDR3 spans 13 amino acids. Trimming stripped 1 base from V and 14 bases from J, with 15 bases between. CDR3 in DNA: TGTGCCAGCAGCCAAGGCCGGGACGTAAGAAAGTTCTTC. Amino acids: CASSQGRDVRKFF.

The chain links TRBV11-3 to TRBJ2-1; 7 bases are shared with TRBD1. CDR3 length: 12 residues. Per the germline V gene, CDR1 is SGHNT and CDR2 is YENEEA. V trimming: 5 bases; J trimming: 10 bases; junction bases outside the gene matches: 5. The CDR3 sequence: CASSPGGLEQFF. CDR3 DNA: TGTGCCAGCAGCCCAGGGGGATTGGAGCAGTTCTTC. The variable domain in full, with the rest retrieved from reference TRBV11-3 and TRBJ2-1, is EAGVVQSPRYKIIEKKQPVAFWCNPISGHNTLYWYLQNLGQGPELLIRYENEEAVDDSQLPKDRFSAERLKGVDSTLKIQPAELGDSAVYLCASSPGGLEQFFGPGTRLTVL.

This chain joins TRBV30 and TRBJ2-1; 7 bases line up with TRBD2. The CDR3 is 14 amino acids. Germline lookup yields CDR1 GTSNPN and CDR2 SVGIG (reference sequence). The V gene end was trimmed by 0 bases and the J gene end by 10 bases; junction bases not matched to a gene: 9. In DNA form, the CDR3 reads TGTGCCTGGAGTGTACTATGGTTTAGCGGGGAGCAGTTCTTC. This codes for CAWSVLWFSGEQFF.

The rearrangement joins TRBV5-4 to TRBJ1-1, with a possible D match to TRBD1 (5 bases). V was pared by 0 bases and J by 1 base, with 13 bases between. CDR1 and CDR2 (germline): SGHNT, YYREEE (reference sequence). The CDR3 is 16 amino acids. In DNA form, the CDR3 reads TGTGCCAGCAGCTTGGCCGGGGGGAACGGGAACACTGAAGCTTTCTTT. Translated: CASSLAGGNGNTEAFF. Looking up the rest from reference TRBV5-4 and TRBJ1-1 gives the full variable domain: ETGVTQSPTHLIKTRGQQVTLRCSSQSGHNTVSWYQQALGQGPQFIFQYYREEENGRGNFPPRFSGLQFPNYSSELNVNALELDDSALYLCASSLAGGNGNTEAFFGQGTRLTVV.

Only a few counts were recorded for this clonotype. The chain combines TRBV7-3 with TRBJ2-1; tentative D call: TRBD2 (7 bases). Germline CDR1 is SGHTA and CDR2 is FQGTGA. Trimming removed 1 base from V and 7 bases from J, with 23 bases in between. There are 18 residues in the CDR3. The CDR3 DNA sequence: TGTGCCAGCAGCTTAAGCGGAGGGGGGGGAGGGCGTATGAATGAGCAGTTCTTC. Its protein is CASSLSGGGGGRMNEQFF.

This clonotype was observed at least ten times. The gene calls are TRBV7-2 and TRBJ1-2; TRBD1 is a possible D gene (5 bases). The CDR3 sequence is 14 residues long. The V and J ends lost 5 bases and 2 bases respectively, with 12 bases between them. In germline, CDR1 is SGHTA, CDR2 FQGNSA. CDR3 amino acids: CASSLPTENYGYTF. The CDR3 region has the DNA TGTGCCAGCAGCCTGCCGACAGAAAACTATGGCTACACCTTC.

V and J are TRBV5-1 and TRBJ1-5; a weak D match, TRBD1 (6 bases). The CDR3 is made up of 14 amino acids. Germline values: CDR1 SGHRS, CDR2 YFSETQ. V lost 5 bases and J 6 bases, leaving 15 bases between the germline ends. The CDR3 protein is CASSPGGQGQPQHF. Here the CDR3 DNA reads TGCGCCAGCAGTCCGGGGGGGCAGGGTCAGCCCCAGCATTTT.

This clonotype was counted at least ten times. The chain couples TRBV3-1 to TRBJ2-3; no clear D. V lost 4 bases to trimming and J lost 6 bases, with 11 bases between them. Germline CDR1 LGHDT, CDR2 YNNKEL (reference sequence). The CDR3 sequence is 13 residues long. The CDR3 nucleotides read TGTGCCAGCAGCCCTCCGACGGTGGATACGCAGTATTTT. As protein: CASSPPTVDTQYF.

In its sample, this clonotype was seen a few times. The rearrangement links TRBV6-2 or TRBV6-3 to TRBJ2-1; 10 bases align to TRBD2. Germline trimming cut 8 bases from V and 5 bases from J; bases unmatched to any gene: 6. The CDR3 loop spans 14 amino acids. Germline V gene sequence: CDR1 MNHEY, CDR2 SVGEGT. Here the CDR3 reads CASVTSGAHNEQFF. The CDR3 coding sequence is TGTGCCAGCGTCACTAGCGGGGCTCACAATGAGCAGTTCTTC.

The J gene is TRBJ1-2, the V gene TRBV5-1; D unclear. This CDR3 has 12 amino acids. Germline assignment: CDR1 SGHRS and CDR2 YFSETQ. The V gene lost 7 bases and the J gene lost 7 bases, with 14 bases spanning the gap. The CDR3: CASGGSLGGYTF. As DNA, the CDR3 is TGCGCCAGCGGAGGGAGTTTGGGTGGCTACACCTTC.

The chain has TRBV4-2 and TRBJ2-3; the D gene is possibly TRBD2 (6 bases). Germline CDR1 reads LGHNA; CDR2 reads YNFKEQ. The CDR3 has 13 residues. Trimming pared 3 bases from V and 6 bases from J, leaving 10 bases between. CDR3 loop: CASSHKRVDTQYF. The CDR3 nucleotides are TGTGCCAGCAGCCACAAGCGGGTGGATACGCAGTATTTT.

The rearrangement joins TRBV30 to TRBJ2-2, with TRBD2 as a possible D gene (5 bases). V was shortened by 0 bases and J by 5 bases, with 13 bases between the two germline ends. Germline lookup yields CDR1 GTSNPN and CDR2 SVGIG (reference sequence). The CDR3 extends over 15 amino acids. This CDR3 is CAWSVQELVTGELFF. In DNA form, the CDR3 reads TGTGCCTGGAGTGTACAAGAACTAGTAACCGGGGAGCTGTTTTTT. The full variable domain, its missing parts supplied by reference TRBV30 and TRBJ2-2, is SQTIHQWPATLVQPVGSPLSLECTVEGTSNPNLYWYRQAAGRGLQLLFYSVGIGQISSEVPQNLSASRPQDRQFILSSKKLLLSDSGFYLCAWSVQELVTGELFFGEGSRLTVL.

CDR3 nucleotides: TGTGCCAGTAGTTTCCGGGGCTTATCGGTCCCCGGGGAGCTGTTTTTT. Translated: CASSFRGLSVPGELFF. This chain joins TRBV19 and TRBJ2-2, with D perhaps given as TRBD1 or TRBD2 (5 bases each). V shed 5 bases and J shed 6 bases, with 19 bases lying between them. The CDR3 covers 16 residues. The germline CDR1 and CDR2 sequences are LNHDA and SQIVND (reference sequence).

This clonotype occurred a few times. The chain recombines TRBV20-1 with TRBJ2-3; 13 positions agree with TRBD2. The CDR3 consists of 16 residues. After removal of 5 bases from V and 2 bases from J, the junction contained 7 bases not matched to a gene. Per the germline V gene, CDR1 is DFQATT and CDR2 is SNEGSKA (reference sequence). CDR3 protein: CSALKTSGGATDTQYF. The CDR3, as DNA: TGCAGTGCTCTTAAAACTAGCGGGGGGGCCACAGATACGCAGTATTTT.

This clonotype was picked up one time. This CDR3 fails to terminate in the conserved phenylalanine or tryptophan, so it likely reflects a read error. This sequence joins TRBV5-5 and TRBJ2-2; the D gene is possibly TRBD1 (5 bases). The CDR3 covers 14 residues. Per the germline V gene, CDR1 is SGHKS and CDR2 is YYEKEE (reference sequence). The germline V and J ends were trimmed by 9 bases and 7 bases, with 19 bases remaining between them. CDR3 protein: CAMGPRTISGELFC. The CDR3 coding sequence is TGTGCCATGGGCCCTCGGACAATCAGCGGGGAGCTGTTTTGT.

The rearrangement links TRBV20-1 to TRBJ2-3; TRBD2 matches at 14 bases. V shed 3 bases, J shed 6 bases, and the junction held 11 bases outside the gene matches. The germline V gene has CDR1 DFQATT and CDR2 SNEGSKA (reference sequence). This CDR3 has 17 residues. The CDR3 protein is CSARGPGLAGVLDTQYF. CDR3 nucleotide sequence: TGCAGTGCTAGGGGACCGGGACTAGCGGGAGTCTTGGATACGCAGTATTTT.

This clonotype has just a few counts. An end of the junction differs from the germline gene, which may be a read error. The chain uses TRBV7-7 and TRBJ2-2; no definite D call. From germline, CDR1 is SSHAT and CDR2 FNYEAQ (reference sequence). The CDR3 length is 15 residues. In DNA, the CDR3 is TGTGCTAGCAGCTCAGGATCCCCGGGCGCCGGGGAGCTGTTTTTT. Protein product: CASSSGSPGAGELFF. The entire variable domain, with the rest obtained from reference TRBV7-7 and TRBJ2-2, is as follows: GAGVSQSPRYKVTKRGQDVTLRCDPISSHATLYWYQQALGQGPEFLTYFNYEAQPDKSGLPSDRFSAERPEGSISTLTIQRTEQRDSAMYRCASSSGSPGAGELFFGEGSRLTVL.

The V gene is TRBV28, the J gene TRBJ2-7; a possible D gene is TRBD2 (6 bases). The V and J ends lost 5 bases and 0 bases respectively, with 14 bases between them. CDR3 length equals 15 residues. CDR1 and CDR2 from the germline V gene are MDHEN and SYDVKM. The CDR3 here is CASSRRDFYSYEQYF. DNA of the CDR3: TGTGCCAGCAGTCGAAGGGACTTTTACTCCTACGAGCAGTACTTC.

The rearrangement uses TRBV29-1 and TRBJ2-7, with a tentative D call TRBD2 (6 bases). The CDR3 is 12 residues long. Trimming stripped 4 bases from V and 3 bases from J, with 10 bases between. Germline V lookup: CDR1 SQVTM, CDR2 ANQGSEA. The CDR3 DNA is TGCAGCGTTGTACAGACTAGCTACGAGCAGTACTTC. Its protein product is CSVVQTSYEQYF.

This chain links TRBV20-1 with TRBJ2-3, with D uncertain. Germline-derived CDR1 and CDR2 are DFQATT and SNEGSKA (reference sequence). The germline V and J ends were trimmed by 2 bases and 0 bases, with 12 bases remaining between them. The CDR3 is made up of 15 amino acids. The CDR3 here is CSARRDLYSTDTQYF. The CDR3 DNA sequence: TGCAGTGCTAGACGAGACTTATATAGCACAGATACGCAGTATTTT.

This clonotype was counted at least ten times. This chain joins TRBV28 and TRBJ1-1; D is undetermined. The germline V and J ends were trimmed by 2 bases and 0 bases, with 7 bases remaining between them. Germline values: CDR1 MDHEN, CDR2 SYDVKM. CDR3 length: 14 residues. Here the CDR3 DNA reads TGTGCCAGCAGTTTACATTCGATGAACACTGAAGCTTTCTTT. Its protein product is CASSLHSMNTEAFF. The full variable domain, with the rest looked up from reference TRBV28 and TRBJ1-1, is DVKVTQSSRYLVKRTGEKVFLECVQDMDHENMFWYRQDPGLGLRLIYFSYDVKMKEKGDIPEGYSVSREKKERFSLILESASTNQTSMYLCASSLHSMNTEAFFGQGTRLTVV.

CDR3 sequence: CASSAGGHGYTF. In DNA, the CDR3 is TGTGCCAGCAGTGCAGGGGGCCATGGCTACACCTTC. The chain couples TRBV2 to TRBJ1-2; 8 bases match TRBD1. V was clipped by 4 bases and J by 6 bases; unmatched bases: 1. CDR1 and CDR2 (germline): SNHLY, FYNNEI. The CDR3 has 12 residues.

The genes are TRBV5-1 and TRBJ2-7; possibly TRBD1 or TRBD2 for D (6 bases each). The CDR3 has 12 amino acids. V lost 5 bases and J lost 7, with 13 bases in between. The germline V gene has CDR1 SGHRS and CDR2 YFSETQ. DNA for the CDR3: TGCGCCAGCAGTGGGGGGCTAGGGGAGCAGTACTTC. It is translated as CASSGGLGEQYF. Complete variable domain (other parts from reference TRBV5-1 and TRBJ2-7): KAGVTQTPRYLIKTRGQQVTLSCSPISGHRSVSWYQQTPGQGLQFLFEYFSETQRNKGNFPGRFSGRQFSNSRSEMNVSTLELGDSALYLCASSGGLGEQYFGPGTRLTVT.

This chain joins TRBV7-2 and TRBJ2-7; possible D gene TRBD1, 5 bases. In germline, CDR1 is SGHTA, CDR2 FQGNSA. Trimming removed 5 bases at V and 0 bases at J, with 14 bases between. The CDR3 runs to 15 residues. In DNA, the CDR3 is TGTGCCAGCAGCGTCATGGGGCGGACCTCCTACGAGCAGTACTTC. Amino acid sequence: CASSVMGRTSYEQYF. The full variable domain, with the rest looked up from reference TRBV7-2 and TRBJ2-7, is GAGVSQSPSNKVTEKGKDVELRCDPISGHTALYWYRQSLGQGLEFLIYFQGNSAPDKSGLPSDRFSAERTGGSVSTLTIQRTQQEDSAVYLCASSVMGRTSYEQYFGPGTRLTVT.

This clonotype was detected a few times. V usage is TRBV20-1 and J usage is TRBJ2-3; TRBD2 matches 7 bases. Germline CDR1 DFQATT, CDR2 SNEGSKA (reference sequence). Trimming took 1 base from V and 4 from J; bases not matched to a gene: 8. This CDR3 is 15 amino acids long. DNA for the CDR3: TGCAGTGCTAGAGTGGCAGCGGGGAGCTCAGATACGCAGTATTTT. Translation: CSARVAAGSSDTQYF.

This clonotype was recorded once. Relative to the germline gene, one junction end is altered; a read error may explain this. The chain joins TRBV15 to TRBJ2-3; 8 bases are shared with TRBD2. CDR1 and CDR2 from the germline V gene are LNHNV and YYDKDF (reference sequence). The CDR3 is 11 residues long. The CDR3 here is CGGRCPDTQYF. The CDR3 coding sequence is TGCGGCGGGAGGTGCCCAGATACGCAGTATTTT.